The present T cell receptor beta chain was sequenced within a study of long-term antiretroviral therapy in people with HIV (dated by TCRdb to the early 2020s). Regarding the complete study: Collection of the earliest samples took place about a decade ahead of the 2015 WHO recommendation for immediate ART, at a time when ART was typically delayed until CD4 counts fell. This retrospective serial study examined whether starting ART and sustained HIV suppression were associated with changes in the composition and diversity of the TRB repertoire in peripheral blood. A total of around 190 cryopreserved PBMC samples came from approximately 30 adults with confirmed HIV infection and were collected serially over a mean of around 6 years (range 1-12). Among the 30 or so participants with HIV, approximately 10 were female. No cross-contamination during QIAcube processing was seen in test extractions of a monoclonal T-cell line run alongside 30 or so polyclonal samples.

To be included, a participant needed at least one PBMC sample from before ART initiation plus at least two post-ART samples. Every participant with HIV received treatment in the United States of America. Before DNA extraction, cryopreserved samples of 1-10 million PBMC were thawed and washed. At the time of the earliest PBMC sample, participants with HIV were aged between about 23 and 55 years. PBMC samples were contributed by each participant from 1-4 timepoints before ART initiation and 2-8 timepoints after ART initiation, with a median of 7 samples. For every participant, serial HIV viral load, CD4+ T-cell count, ART history and demographic data were obtained. Using a Qiagen kit on a QIAcube, genomic DNA was extracted from unsorted PBMC, with samples processed in batches of 12. Overall study outcomes, separate from this receptor: Starting ART was linked to a significant rise in TRB diversity, yet even after long-term ART the diversity remained significantly lower than in transplant donor controls. CDR3 length ranges in HIV repertoires were narrower than in controls, and network structure suggested an antigen-experienced repertoire with only a slight naive shift after ART. Because cell numbers in pre-ART samples were limited, unsorted PBMC were profiled instead of sorted CD4+ and CD8+ T cells. The samples were dated from 2004 to 2017, and the ART regimens that were used may be less effective than current ART regimens. Since PBMC availability was limited, sequencing covered only the TCR beta chain, with no alpha chain pairing. Inferences about post-ART repertoire changes were limited because no data were available on ART adherence, viral resistance or therapy changes. The repertoire was dominated across all time points by expanded TRB clones identified before ART initiation, although this dominance was seen to fluctuate and to decrease in many PLHIV after ART.

Of note for this clone: The antigen it binds to is not known. No much larger clone exists at a distance of one base, and base qualities are not known.

V ends up 4 bases short and J 2 bases short, with an unmatched junction base count of 14. Including cysteine and phenylalanine, the CDR3 has 18 amino acids. This entry keeps only the CDR3 DNA: 54 bases, framed from base 1. CDR1 and CDR2 were assigned from the germline V gene (reference sequence) as MNHEY and SMNVEV. The immunoSEQ hsTCRB v3.0 assay was used at survey level resolution to sequence the TRB variable region. The target sequencing depth for TRB was roughly 35,000-55,000 T-cell genomes per sample. Pooled TRB libraries were sequenced on an Illumina MiSeq with a v3 150-cycle kit. The authors' pipeline ran thus. Analysis of repertoires was carried out in R inside a reproducible Nextflow workflow spanning QC, data transformation and analysis. Custom analyses were implemented in LymphoSeq2, an R package for AIRR-Seq data exploration. A few samples that produced fewer than 5000 total TRB sequences were removed, so some 190 HIV repertoires were analyzed. Among the 170 to 200 retained HIV repertoires, under 65 were collected before ART initiation and more than 120 after ART initiation. Repertoires were downsampled to 5000 TRB nucleotide sequences, and summary statistics were averaged over 100 downsampling iterations. Only TRB sequences with CDR3 regions of at least seven amino acids were retained for analysis. Diversity was assessed using a clonality score derived from Shannon entropy and using the Gini coefficient. Repertoire networks linked the top 5000 CDR3 amino acid sequences whenever two sequences differed by an edit distance of one. Antigen specificity groups and MHC restriction were predicted for TRB CDR3 amino acid sequences with GLIPH2. CDR3 amino acid sequences were matched against VDJdb and McPAS-TCR to flag known CMV, EBV, HIV or tissue antigen associations. Pre-ART, post-ART and control groups were compared with Wilcoxon signed-rank tests and Holm-Bonferroni correction. TCRdb's version of the immuneACCESS table is confined to in-frame rearrangements and falls short of the full clone set. An unresolved V gene accounts for under half of the shortfall where checked; the remainder is of unknown origin. That table supplies the V and J calls and clone size; D and trimming were determined from the DNA. This sample holds about 22,000 clones; approximately 84% were observed only once. The ten biggest clones cover around 19% of the sample.

This receptor was taken from a man aged 35 to 55 with HIV. The sample in question was unsorted PBMCs, obtained 0.5 years before starting antiretroviral therapy. Recombination connected TRBV27 to TRBJ2-7, and 10 bases in between align with TRBD1. The DNA sequence is given as TGTGCCAGCAGTTCCCTCTTAACCGGGACAGGGGTCACCTACGAGCAGTACTTC. Its translation is CASSSLLTGTGVTYEQYF.